This passage covers 20 T cell receptor beta chains from one sample sequenced in a study of blood T cell repertoires in COVID-19. This table comes from immunoSEQ multiplex PCR, and its TCRdb copy is limited to in-frame clones, with some not included. The sample holds about 210,000 clones, 70% to 90% seen once. Sequencing was done on a sample of PBMCs or T cells enriched from blood (not recorded which). The receptors here all came from a man aged 25-45 years with acute COVID-19.

The CDR3 nucleotides are TGTGCCAGCTCCCGGGGGGCAGGGGCCACTAATGAAAAACTGTTTTTT. Translated, it gives CASSRGAGATNEKLFF. The chain uses TRBV27 and TRBJ1-4; possible D gene TRBD1, 6 bases. The CDR3 is 16 residues long. V lost 8 bases to trimming and J lost 2 bases, with 18 bases between them. Germline V gives CDR1 MNHEY, CDR2 SMNVEV (reference sequence).

V and J are TRBV27 and TRBJ2-1; perhaps TRBD2 as D (6 bases). The germline gives CDR1 MNHEY, CDR2 SMNVEV (reference sequence). Trimming stripped 3 bases from V and 10 bases from J, with 13 bases between. The CDR3 totals 13 residues. The CDR3 is CASSFGGVWEQFF. The CDR3 nucleotides are TGTGCCAGCAGTTTTGGAGGGGTCTGGGAGCAGTTCTTC.

The chain uses TRBV28 and TRBJ1-2; tentative D call: TRBD1 (6 bases). Trimming left V 6 bases short and J 0 bases short, with 20 bases between. Germline CDR1 is MDHEN and CDR2 is SYDVKM. The CDR3 contains 17 residues. CDR3 residues: CASSQNTGTHSNYGYTF. CDR3 nucleotides: TGTGCCAGCAGCCAAAATACCGGGACACACTCTAACTATGGCTACACCTTC.

The V and J genes are TRBV28 and TRBJ2-6; TRBD1 aligns across 8 bases. J was trimmed by 3 bases and V by 5 bases; bases with no gene match: 6. The V gene's germline CDR1 is MDHEN and CDR2 SYDVKM. There are 16 residues in the CDR3. The CDR3 here is CASSPGGIGGANVLTF. The CDR3 DNA sequence: TGTGCCAGCAGTCCAGGGGGCATTGGTGGGGCCAACGTCCTGACTTTC.

V and J are TRBV29-1 and TRBJ2-7; TRBD1 agrees at 9 bases. The V gene's germline CDR1 is SQVTM and CDR2 ANQGSEA. V trimming: 4 bases; J trimming: 5 bases; junction bases outside the gene matches: 9. The CDR3 is 14 amino acids. CDR3 protein: CSVVLDRGFDEQYF. CDR3 in DNA: TGCAGCGTTGTATTAGACAGGGGGTTTGACGAGCAGTACTTC.

CDR3 residues: CASSQVEGRDGYTF. The DNA for the CDR3 is TGCGCCAGCAGCCAAGTGGAGGGTCGGGATGGCTACACCTTC. The genes are TRBV4-1 and TRBJ1-2; no firm D call. Germline V lookup: CDR1 MGHRA, CDR2 YSYEKL. V was trimmed by 1 base and J by 6 bases, leaving 12 bases between them. The length of the CDR3 is 14 residues.

A few counts support this clone. This sequence joins TRBV27 and TRBJ2-2; 8 bases map to TRBD1. Germline V gene lookup returns CDR1 MNHEY and CDR2 SMNVEV (reference sequence). The J segment lost 2 bases and the V segment lost 2 bases, leaving 1 base of the junction unmatched. There are 15 residues in the CDR3. CDR3 residues: CASSLGQGNTGELFF. The DNA of the CDR3 is TGTGCCAGCAGTTTAGGACAGGGAAACACCGGGGAGCTGTTTTTT.

The chain is built from TRBV16 and TRBJ2-7, with D perhaps TRBD1 (6 bases). Trimming pared 2 bases from V and 1 base from J, leaving 9 bases between. Germline CDR1 reads KGHSY; CDR2 reads FQNENV. This CDR3 region has 14 residues. The CDR3 coding sequence is TGTGCCAGCAGCCAAGGCACAGGGTCCTACGAGCAGTACTTC. It specifies CASSQGTGSYEQYF.

Details on this clone: Other DNA sequences of this sample code for an identical CDR3. This CDR3 reads CASSFGGNTEAFF. The DNA of the CDR3 is TGTGCCAGCAGCTTCGGGGGGAACACTGAAGCTTTCTTT. The chain employs TRBV5-6 and TRBJ1-1; D might be TRBD1 (5 bases). V lost 2 bases and J 1 base, leaving 6 bases between the germline ends. CDR3 size: 13 residues. Per the germline V gene, CDR1 is SGHDT and CDR2 is YYEEEE.

This sequence joins TRBV19 and TRBJ1-5; no definite D call. In germline, CDR1 is LNHDA, CDR2 SQIVND (reference sequence). The ends were cut back, 2 bases at V and 0 bases at J, with 11 bases in the middle. This CDR3 comprises 16 residues. CDR3 in DNA: TGTGCCAGTAGTATAAGTTTTACAGCTAGCAATCAGCCCCAGCATTTT. Translated: CASSISFTASNQPQHF.

This chain connects TRBV5-1 to TRBJ2-7, with 11 bases identical to TRBD1. After removal of 2 bases from V and 6 bases from J, the junction contained 4 bases not matched to a gene. The CDR3 runs 14 residues. Germline loops: CDR1 SGHRS, CDR2 YFSETQ. DNA for the CDR3: TGCGCCAGCAGCTTCGGACAGGGGGCGGGCGAGCAGTACTTC. Residues: CASSFGQGAGEQYF.

This rearrangement joins TRBV28 to TRBJ1-5; D may be TRBD1 (5 bases). The germline V gene encodes CDR1 MDHEN and CDR2 SYDVKM. Trimming took 8 bases from V and 0 from J, leaving 8 bases between them. The CDR3 runs 13 residues. CDR3: CASGGVSNQPQHF. CDR3 coding DNA: TGTGCCAGCGGGGGGGTTAGCAATCAGCCCCAGCATTTT.

This clone was seen at least ten times. V is TRBV6-5 and J is TRBJ1-4; tentatively, D is TRBD1 (6 bases). V shed 6 bases and J shed 1 base, with 6 bases lying between them. Germline-derived CDR1 and CDR2 are MNHEY and SVGAGI. The CDR3 length is 13 residues. CDR3 sequence (DNA): TGTGCCAGCAGACAGGGAACTAATGAAAAACTGTTTTTT. It translates to CASRQGTNEKLFF.

In its sample, this clone was seen a few times. This sequence joins TRBV7-9 and TRBJ2-3; tentative D call: TRBD1 (6 bases). The germline gives CDR1 SEHNR, CDR2 FQNEAQ (reference sequence). The CDR3 is 15 residues long. With 5 bases removed from V and 6 bases from J, the gap between germline ends came to 18 bases. The CDR3 bases are TGTGCCAGCAGCAAACGGGACACCGCTCGGGATACGCAGTATTTT. Its protein is CASSKRDTARDTQYF.

This clone was observed many times. The chain employs TRBV29-1 and TRBJ1-6, with a tentative D call TRBD1 (5 bases). Germline values: CDR1 SQVTM, CDR2 ANQGSEA. V lost 8 bases and J lost 6, with 14 bases in between. This CDR3 region has 13 residues. The CDR3 region is CSPCDSLNSPLHF. The CDR3, as DNA: TGCAGCCCCTGTGACAGTCTTAATTCACCCCTCCACTTT.

This chain links TRBV30 with TRBJ2-2; a weak D match, TRBD1 (5 bases). Germline assignment: CDR1 GTSNPN and CDR2 SVGIG (reference sequence). The CDR3 totals 13 residues. Trimming left V 3 bases short and J 4 bases short, with 9 bases between. The chain's CDR3 is CAWSRQRTGELFF. The CDR3 nucleotides read TGTGCCTGGAGCCGACAGCGCACCGGGGAGCTGTTTTTT.

The sample holds a few counts of this clone. V usage is TRBV7-3 and J usage is TRBJ2-3; no clear D gene. CDR3 length: 15 residues. Germline assignment: CDR1 SGHTA and CDR2 FQGTGA. Trimming cost V 0 bases and J 2 bases, with 9 bases left between them. This chain's CDR3 is CASSLTGSPTDTQYF. The CDR3 DNA reads as TGTGCCAGCAGCTTAACGGGCAGCCCCACAGATACGCAGTATTTT. Drawing the rest from reference TRBV7-3 and TRBJ2-3, the complete variable domain is GAGVSQTPSNKVTEKGKYVELRCDPISGHTALYWYRQSLGQGPEFLIYFQGTGAADDSGLPNDRFFAVRPEGSVSTLKIQRTERGDSAVYLCASSLTGSPTDTQYFGPGTRLTVL.

This clone was observed a handful of times. The chain combines TRBV30 with TRBJ1-1; 9 positions agree with TRBD1. The V and J ends lost 2 bases and 5 bases, in that order; junction bases with no gene match: 3. Germline CDR1 GTSNPN, CDR2 SVGIG (reference sequence). This CDR3 is 13 amino acids long. The CDR3, as DNA: TGTGCCTGGAGTTTCGGACAGGGGACTGAAGCTTTCTTT. The encoded protein is CAWSFGQGTEAFF.

V and J are TRBV10-2 and TRBJ1-1; no reliable D call. Between the trimmed V and J ends, which lost 8 bases and 8 bases, there was a span of 12 bases. From germline, CDR1 is WSHSY and CDR2 SAAADI. This CDR3 comprises 11 residues. DNA of the CDR3: TGCGCCAGCGGGCAGCCCGAAGAAGCTTTCTTT. Translating it yields CASGQPEEAFF.

The V gene is TRBV9, the J gene TRBJ2-7; 8 bases align to TRBD1. The CDR3 loop spans 15 amino acids. V lost 3 bases, J lost 7 bases, and 12 bases stayed unmatched. Germline V lookup: CDR1 SGDLS, CDR2 YYNGEE. The CDR3 DNA sequence: TGTGCCAGCAGCGCCGAACAGGGGGTTCTGAAGGAGCAGTACTTC. Its protein is CASSAEQGVLKEQYF.